The 16 T cell receptor beta chains below come from one sample, sequenced in a study of technical replicates of blood from a few donors (dated by TCRdb to about 2017). Library preparation used the immunoSEQ multiplex PCR assay. TCRdb re-hosts the immuneACCESS table, in-frame sequences only. Its copies lack some clones; in the studies checked, an unresolved V gene accounts for under half of them, and the cause for the rest is not known. This sample comprises under 85,000 clones, roughly 94% of them detected only once. Jointly, the top ten make up roughly 0.26% of the sample. The sample consisted of T cells isolated from PBMCs. The receptors were gathered from a human donor in good health.

The gene calls are TRBV7-8 and TRBJ2-3; maybe TRBD2 (6 bases). V gave up 5 bases and J gave up 8 bases, with 14 bases separating them. CDR3 length equals 13 residues. Germline V CDR1 and CDR2: SGHVS, FQNEAQ. The CDR3: CASSRPGVLTQYF. CDR3 sequence (DNA): TGTGCCAGCAGCCGCCCGGGGGTACTTACGCAGTATTTT.

The rearrangement joins TRBV30 to TRBJ2-1; the D gene is possibly TRBD2 (7 bases). The CDR3 length is 16 residues. Trimming removed 5 bases at V and 5 bases at J, with 22 bases between. Per the germline V gene, CDR1 is GTSNPN and CDR2 is SVGIG (reference sequence). CDR3 sequence reads: CAWGEVGGPLHNEQFF. The CDR3, as DNA: TGTGCCTGGGGCGAGGTCGGGGGGCCCCTTCACAATGAGCAGTTCTTC.

This sequence joins TRBV19 and TRBJ1-1; no definite D call. CDR1 is LNHDA, CDR2 SQIVND, per germline (reference sequence). The CDR3 has 15 amino acids. Trimming cost V 5 bases and J 4 bases, with 17 bases left between them. The CDR3 sequence: CASSRGVQPGTEAFF. Here the CDR3 DNA reads TGTGCCAGTAGTCGCGGGGTCCAACCGGGCACTGAAGCTTTCTTT.

The CDR3 is CASSSHIGGSNYGYTF. The CDR3 DNA sequence: TGTGCCAGCAGTTCGCACATAGGGGGCTCTAACTATGGCTACACCTTC. This chain joins TRBV27 and TRBJ1-2; 7 nucleotides align to TRBD1. This CDR3 spans 16 amino acids. Trimming at V came to 4 bases and at J to 0 bases, leaving 8 bases not matched to a gene. CDR1 is MNHEY, CDR2 SMNVEV, per germline (reference sequence).

The V call is TRBV7-9, the J call TRBJ1-4; D possibly corresponds to TRBD1 (5 bases). Trimming left V 4 bases short and J 8 bases short, with 17 bases between. The germline CDR1 and CDR2 sequences are SEHNR and FQNEAQ (reference sequence). The CDR3 length is 15 residues. The CDR3 loop reads CASSWRGSWEEKLFF. The CDR3, as DNA: TGTGCCAGCAGCTGGAGGGGATCATGGGAAGAAAAACTGTTTTTT.

This clone was recorded once. The chain joins TRBV5-6 to TRBJ2-5; 10 bases fit TRBD2. The germline CDR1 and CDR2 sequences are SGHDT and YYEEEE. This CDR3 spans 17 amino acids. The V segment lost 2 bases and the J segment 1 base; nucleotides outside the gene matches: 8. The CDR3 DNA is TGTGCCAGCAGCTTAGGTTCTAGCGGGAGCTCCCAAGAGACCCAGTACTTC. Translation gives CASSLGSSGSSQETQYF.

The chain combines TRBV5-6 with TRBJ2-5; no firm D call. Germline V gene sequence: CDR1 SGHDT, CDR2 YYEEEE. The CDR3 consists of 12 residues. V was trimmed by 1 base and J by 5 bases, leaving 6 bases between them. CDR3 in DNA: TGTGCCAGCAGCTTGAGCGCCGAGACCCAGTACTTC. Translating it yields CASSLSAETQYF.

V and J are TRBV6-4 and TRBJ2-3, with TRBD2 matching over 9 bases. The CDR3 is made up of 14 amino acids. V shed 2 bases, J shed 8 bases, and the junction held 5 bases outside the gene matches. CDR1 is MRHNA, CDR2 SNTAGT, per germline. The chain's CDR3 is CASSDGSSGVTQYF. CDR3 nucleotide sequence: TGTGCCAGCAGTGACGGGTCTAGCGGGGTTACGCAGTATTTT.

CDR3 sequence (DNA): TGTGCCATCAGTGAAGCAGGAGGGGATGGCTACACCTTC. Translating gives CAISEAGGDGYTF. The J gene is TRBJ1-2, the V gene TRBV10-3, with D possibly being TRBD1 (5 bases). The V gene's germline CDR1 is ENHRY and CDR2 SYGVKD. The CDR3 is made up of 13 amino acids. V was cut by 3 bases and J by 6 bases, with 11 bases left in between.

The chain has TRBV28 and TRBJ1-2, with 7 bases lining up with TRBD1. The CDR3 totals 15 residues. V lost 5 bases and J lost 2; bases outside the gene matches: 8. Germline assignment: CDR1 MDHEN and CDR2 SYDVKM. CDR3 DNA sequence: TGTGCCAGCAGTGCCCCCGGGACAGCCAACTATGGCTACACCTTC. This translates into CASSAPGTANYGYTF.

The CDR3 loop is CSVDRSQQETQYF. As DNA, the CDR3 is TGCAGCGTTGATCGGAGCCAACAAGAGACCCAGTACTTC. The chain carries TRBV29-1 and TRBJ2-5; the D is unclear. Germline CDR1 SQVTM, CDR2 ANQGSEA. Trimming shortened V by 3 bases and J by 2 bases, and 10 bases separated the two germline ends. The CDR3 extends over 13 amino acids.

The V call is TRBV14, the J call TRBJ1-1; TRBD1 matches 11 bases. The CDR3 consists of 15 residues. Trimming removed 1 base from V and 10 bases from J; junction bases left unmatched: 8. Germline V gene lookup returns CDR1 SGHDN and CDR2 FVKESK. The CDR3 loop is CASSQAWDRGFGAFF. The CDR3 nucleotides read TGTGCCAGCAGCCAAGCCTGGGACAGGGGGTTTGGAGCTTTCTTT.

A note on this clone: A junction boundary mismatches the germline segment, possibly from a read error. V usage is TRBV6-1 and J usage is TRBJ1-2, with TRBD1 matching 7 bases. Germline V CDR1 and CDR2: MNHNS, SASEGT. The CDR3 sequence is 13 residues long. The CDR3 is CASREDRDYGYTF. CDR3 nucleotide sequence: TGTGCCAGCAGGGAAGACAGGGACTATGGCTACACCTTC.

The rearrangement uses TRBV28 and TRBJ1-1; tentative D call: TRBD1 (5 bases). Germline CDR1 is MDHEN and CDR2 is SYDVKM. V was pared by 5 bases and J by 0 bases, with 13 bases between. The CDR3 runs to 15 residues. CDR3 sequence: CASSPPGSMNTEAFF. CDR3 nucleotide sequence: TGTGCCAGCAGTCCCCCAGGGTCAATGAACACTGAAGCTTTCTTT.

The rearrangement uses TRBV18 and TRBJ2-1; the match to TRBD1 covers 7 bases. V lost 3 bases, J lost 9 bases, and 8 bases stayed unmatched. The CDR3 extends over 14 amino acids. CDR1 KGHSH and CDR2 LQKENI come from the germline V gene. The CDR3 sequence is CASSPIDREAEQFF. The DNA for the CDR3 is TGTGCCAGCTCACCGATCGACAGGGAAGCTGAGCAGTTCTTC.

The V and J genes are TRBV6-4 and TRBJ1-1; D uncertain. CDR3 length: 13 amino acids. Germline V gene lookup returns CDR1 MRHNA and CDR2 SNTAGT. Trimming shortened V by 4 bases and J by 1 base, and 7 bases separated the two germline ends. CDR3 amino acids: CASSVEGNTEAFF. The CDR3 DNA sequence: TGTGCCAGCAGTGTAGAGGGGAACACTGAAGCTTTCTTT.